These 29 T cell receptor beta chains were all obtained from the same sample, sequenced in a study of naive and memory T cell subsets. Points from the study as a whole: Possibly reflecting memory cells re-expressing CD45RA, a few larger clonotypes occurred in naive repertoires, especially CD8.

Their antigens are not known. The beta constant-region primer was an equimolar mix of two oligonucleotides covering TRBC1 and TRBC2. The ligated cDNA underwent four PCR rounds using SP2 and nested alpha and beta constant-region primers. In TCRdb, the UMI-ligation and nested PCR reads were re-called with MiXCR into one record per CDR3 protein. The sample lists about 160,000 distinct CDR3 sequences; roughly 23% were seen once. The sequenced sample consisted of naive CD4+ T cells from blood. All receptors come from a human donor in good health.

The rearrangement uses TRBV6-2 or TRBV6-3 and TRBJ2-1; D unclear. Trimming took off 2 bases at V and 5 bases at J, with 4 bases between the two ends. Germline CDR1 and CDR2: MNHEY and SVGEGT. This CDR3 is 12 amino acids long. CDR3 bases: TGTGCCAGCAGTTACGGAAACAATGAGCAGTTCTTC. This sequence encodes CASSYGNNEQFF.

The chain has TRBV20-1 and TRBJ2-2, with 10 bases lining up with TRBD2. Germline V CDR1 and CDR2: DFQATT, SNEGSKA (reference sequence). V lost 5 bases, J lost 6 bases, and 9 bases stayed unmatched. There are 15 residues in the CDR3. The CDR3 nucleotides read TGCAGTGCTCCTATGACTAGCGGGTTGTCCGGGGAGCTGTTTTTT. Its protein product is CSAPMTSGLSGELFF.

As to this clonotype: This may stem from a read error, because a much larger clone lies one nucleotide away. The V call is TRBV28, the J call TRBJ2-2; D is possibly TRBD1 (5 bases). V lost 10 bases and J 0 bases, leaving 12 bases between the germline ends. The germline V gene encodes CDR1 MDHEN and CDR2 SYDVKM. The CDR3 is 14 amino acids. CDR3 in amino acids: CATRTHANTGELFF. As DNA, the CDR3 is TGTGCCACCAGGACACATGCGAACACCGGGGAGCTGTTTTTT.

This clonotype occurred a few times. The chain employs TRBV3-1 and TRBJ1-1; TRBD1 matches at 7 bases. The CDR3 runs 16 residues. Trimming cost V 5 bases and J 0 bases; bases outside gene matches: 9. Germline CDR1 is LGHDT and CDR2 is YNNKEL (reference sequence). The CDR3 reads CASSLRTGHMNTEAFF. As DNA, the CDR3 is TGTGCCAGCAGCTTACGGACAGGACACATGAACACTGAAGCTTTCTTT.

The V and J genes are TRBV5-1 and TRBJ1-5, with 8 bases identical to TRBD1. With V trimmed by 3 bases and J by 6 bases, 5 bases remained unmatched. CDR3 length equals 14 residues. Germline CDR1 SGHRS, CDR2 YFSETQ. The CDR3 sequence is CASSSGQGGQPQHF. Here the CDR3 DNA reads TGCGCCAGCAGCTCCGGACAGGGCGGTCAGCCCCAGCATTTT.

This clonotype has a handful of counts. The chain carries TRBV12-3 or TRBV12-4 and TRBJ1-5; the D is unclear. V was cut by 3 bases and J by 5 bases, with 5 bases left in between. CDR3 length: 12 residues. Written as DNA, the CDR3 is TGTGCCAGCAGTTTCCGATATCAGCCCCAGCATTTT. As protein: CASSFRYQPQHF.

V and J are TRBV11-2 and TRBJ2-6; possible D gene TRBD1, 5 bases. Trimming pared 5 bases from V and 1 base from J, leaving 12 bases between. The CDR3 is 16 amino acids. Germline V gene lookup returns CDR1 SGHAT and CDR2 FQNNGV. CDR3 in DNA: TGTGCCAGCAGCCGCTTCCAGGGTTCTGGGGCCAACGTCCTGACTTTC. This sequence encodes CASSRFQGSGANVLTF.

The chain is built from TRBV7-9 and TRBJ1-4, with 7 bases identical to TRBD1. V shed 5 bases, J shed 4 bases, and the junction held 7 bases outside the gene matches. Germline CDR1 reads SEHNR; CDR2 reads FQNEAQ (reference sequence). The CDR3 loop spans 15 amino acids. CDR3 in DNA: TGTGCCAGCAGCGGAAATGACAGGGTTAATGAAAAACTGTTTTTT. Its translation: CASSGNDRVNEKLFF.

This clonotype was seen repeatedly, ten times or more. J is TRBJ2-1 and V is TRBV28; D perhaps matches TRBD1 (6 bases). The V end lost 6 bases, the J end lost 4 bases, and 13 bases lay between the germline ends. CDR1 MDHEN and CDR2 SYDVKM come from the germline V gene. There are 14 residues in the CDR3. The CDR3, as DNA: TGTGCCAGCAGCCCCGGGACACTATACAATGAGCAGTTCTTC. Encoded protein: CASSPGTLYNEQFF.

This clonotype was counted once. The rearrangement uses TRBV20-1 and TRBJ1-5; no definite D call. This CDR3 is 13 amino acids long. Germline CDR1 DFQATT, CDR2 SNEGSKA (reference sequence). The V gene lost 3 bases and the J gene lost 1 base, with 7 bases spanning the gap. CDR3 region: CSARGYSNQPQHF. The CDR3 DNA reads as TGCAGTGCTAGGGGGTACAGCAATCAGCCCCAGCATTTT.

This clonotype has just a few counts. The chain recombines TRBV12-3 or TRBV12-4 with TRBJ1-6; D unclear. Trimming cost V 3 bases and J 9 bases, with 9 bases left between them. This CDR3 is built from 13 residues. CDR3 bases: TGTGCCAGCAGTTTGGAAGGGATTTCACCCCTCCACTTT. Translation: CASSLEGISPLHF.

In this sample, this clonotype turned up many times. The chain couples TRBV30 to TRBJ2-7; D gene ambiguous. This CDR3 region has 15 residues. Trimming stripped 2 bases from V and 4 bases from J, with 18 bases between. Germline CDR1 GTSNPN, CDR2 SVGIG (reference sequence). CDR3: CAWSPTREAKYEQYF. CDR3 nucleotide sequence: TGTGCCTGGAGTCCAACCCGCGAAGCTAAATACGAGCAGTACTTC.

This clonotype was counted ten times or more. This chain links TRBV4-1 with TRBJ2-6; unclear D gene. Trimming stripped 1 base from V and 2 bases from J, with 6 bases between. Germline V gene sequence: CDR1 MGHRA, CDR2 YSYEKL. The CDR3 contains 15 residues. The CDR3: CASSQAGTGANVLTF. CDR3 nucleotides: TGCGCCAGCAGCCAAGCAGGAACTGGGGCCAACGTCCTGACTTTC.

This clonotype was observed a handful of times. This chain links TRBV5-5 with TRBJ2-5; the match to TRBD2 covers 10 bases. This CDR3 is 15 amino acids long. Germline V lookup: CDR1 SGHKS, CDR2 YYEKEE (reference sequence). V lost 2 bases and J lost 0; bases outside the gene matches: 1. The CDR3 loop is CASSFGTSDQETQYF. The CDR3 nucleotides are TGTGCCAGCAGCTTTGGGACTAGCGACCAAGAGACCCAGTACTTC.

The chain employs TRBV6-5 and TRBJ1-6; maybe TRBD1 (6 bases). CDR1 is MNHEY and CDR2 is SVGAGI in the germline V gene. The ends were cut back, 6 bases at V and 10 bases at J, with 13 bases in the middle. This CDR3 comprises 13 residues. The DNA of the CDR3 is TGTGCCAGCAGGAAACAGGGAGACTCACCCCTCCACTTT. It is translated as CASRKQGDSPLHF.

This clonotype occurred once. This chain links TRBV10-3 with TRBJ1-6; D ambiguous. This CDR3 comprises 16 residues. Germline V gene data show CDR1 as ENHRY and CDR2 as SYGVKD. The V end was cut by 2 bases, the J end by 6 bases, with 14 bases between. In DNA, the CDR3 is TGTGCCATCAGTGAGAGGCAGGTTGTACTTAATTCACCCCTCCACTTT. Translation: CAISERQVVLNSPLHF.

This clonotype was picked up many times. The J gene is TRBJ2-5, the V gene TRBV28; 12 positions agree with TRBD2. J gave up 0 bases and V 6 bases, and 5 bases lay outside the gene matches. In germline, CDR1 is MDHEN, CDR2 SYDVKM. The CDR3 is 16 amino acids. The DNA of the CDR3 is TGTGCCAGCAGCCCAACTAGCGGGAGGAACCAAGAGACCCAGTACTTC. Its protein product is CASSPTSGRNQETQYF.

This clonotype was recorded only once. The chain couples TRBV29-1 to TRBJ1-1, with TRBD1 identical over 8 bases. V trimming: 3 bases; J trimming: 2 bases; junction bases outside the gene matches: 5. Germline assignment: CDR1 SQVTM and CDR2 ANQGSEA. This CDR3 comprises 14 residues. The CDR3: CSVESRGRNTEAFF. CDR3 DNA: TGCAGCGTTGAGTCCAGGGGGCGAAACACTGAAGCTTTCTTT.

The chain carries TRBV7-2 and TRBJ1-1, with 10 bases fitting TRBD1. In germline, CDR1 is SGHTA, CDR2 FQGNSA. This CDR3 is 17 amino acids long. Trimming at V came to 4 bases and at J to 5 bases, leaving 13 bases not matched to a gene. The CDR3 region is CASSSIGQGVFGTEAFF. CDR3 nucleotides: TGTGCCAGCAGCTCCATCGGACAGGGGGTCTTTGGGACTGAAGCTTTCTTT.

This clonotype was detected a few times. V is TRBV20-1 and J is TRBJ2-3; 13 nucleotides line up with TRBD2. CDR3 length: 16 amino acids. After removal of 5 bases from V and 11 bases from J, the junction contained 16 bases not matched to a gene. Germline assignment: CDR1 DFQATT and CDR2 SNEGSKA (reference sequence). The CDR3 protein is CSADGLAGVPRGRQYF. Here the CDR3 DNA reads TGCAGTGCTGACGGACTAGCGGGAGTGCCCCGGGGGAGGCAGTATTTT.

This clonotype came up a few times. The V gene is TRBV29-1, the J gene TRBJ2-7; TRBD1 is a possible D gene (6 bases). Deletions cut 7 bases from V and 5 bases from J, with 15 bases between. Looked up from germline, CDR1 is SQVTM and CDR2 is ANQGSEA. The CDR3 covers 12 residues. The chain's CDR3 is CSAGQMNNEQYF. Written as DNA, the CDR3 is TGCAGCGCCGGACAGATGAACAACGAGCAGTACTTC.

Only a few counts were recorded for this clonotype. V is TRBV6-5 and J is TRBJ1-4; D is ambiguous. The CDR3 covers 14 residues. Trimming took off 6 bases at V and 3 bases at J, with 11 bases between the two ends. CDR1 and CDR2 (germline): MNHEY, SVGAGI. CDR3 sequence (DNA): TGTGCCAGCAGAATCGGGTTCTCTAATGAAAAACTGTTTTTT. This encodes CASRIGFSNEKLFF.

V gene TRBV7-2 combines with J gene TRBJ2-1, with a tentative D call TRBD1 (5 bases). The CDR3 sequence is 14 residues long. Trimming shortened V by 3 bases and J by 6 bases, and 12 bases separated the two germline ends. Germline values: CDR1 SGHTA, CDR2 FQGNSA. In DNA, the CDR3 is TGTGCCAGCAGCTTCAGGGATCCCCTCAATGAGCAGTTCTTC. It specifies CASSFRDPLNEQFF. The full variable domain, completed using reference TRBV7-2 and TRBJ2-1, is GAGVSQSPSNKVTEKGKDVELRCDPISGHTALYWYRQSLGQGLEFLIYFQGNSAPDKSGLPSDRFSAERTGGSVSTLTIQRTQQEDSAVYLCASSFRDPLNEQFFGPGTRLTVL.

This clonotype was counted a few times. This chain joins TRBV5-1 and TRBJ2-2; D possibly matches TRBD1 or TRBD2 (5 bases each). Germline CDR1 SGHRS, CDR2 YFSETQ. There are 16 residues in the CDR3. Trimming took 4 bases from V and 2 from J, leaving 15 bases between them. This chain's CDR3 is CASSIGTDPNTGELFF. The CDR3 DNA reads TGCGCCAGCAGCATTGGGACCGACCCTAACACCGGGGAGCTGTTTTTT.

The chain carries TRBV5-1 and TRBJ2-5; D uncertain. Germline V CDR1 and CDR2: SGHRS, YFSETQ. V was cut by 3 bases and J by 10 bases, with 19 bases left in between. This CDR3 spans 14 amino acids. This chain's CDR3 is CASSWAHRKDGQYF. The CDR3 coding sequence is TGCGCCAGCAGCTGGGCTCACCGAAAGGATGGCCAGTACTTC.

This clonotype was picked up a small number of times. Here the CDR3 DNA reads TGTGCCAGCAGCCGGCGGGCTAGCGGGAGTAGTTACAATGAGCAGTTCTTC. This codes for CASSRRASGSSYNEQFF. V usage is TRBV7-2 and J usage is TRBJ2-1, with 10 bases identical to TRBD2. The CDR3 runs to 17 residues. Trimming cost V 5 bases and J 4 bases; bases outside gene matches: 11. Germline loops: CDR1 SGHTA, CDR2 FQGNSA.

V usage is TRBV6-2 or TRBV6-3 and J usage is TRBJ2-1; weak D call: TRBD2 (7 bases). V was trimmed by 7 bases and J by 4 bases, leaving 20 bases between them. The CDR3 runs to 16 residues. The germline V gene has CDR1 MNHEY and CDR2 SVGEGT. The DNA of the CDR3 is TGTGCCAGCACCAGCCGGGGGCGGGGGACATACAATGAGCAGTTCTTC. Its translation: CASTSRGRGTYNEQFF.

This clonotype was found a few times. This chain connects TRBV21-1 to TRBJ1-4; the table's D gene call, TRBD1, was not cross checked with the DNA. TRBV21-1 is tagged as a pseudogene. The CDR3 has 15 amino acids. The CDR3 spells CASSTTGLPNEKLFF. CDR3 bases: TGTGCCAGCAGCACAACAGGGTTACCTAATGAAAAACTGTTTTTT.

This clonotype was detected many times. The chain links TRBV10-3 to TRBJ2-1; possibly TRBD2 for D (6 bases). Per germline, CDR1 ENHRY and CDR2 SYGVKD. CDR3 length: 16 residues. V dropped 8 bases and J dropped 3 bases, with 20 bases sitting between them. The CDR3 protein is CAIGQSTAGGYNEQFF. CDR3 bases: TGTGCCATCGGTCAGAGCACGGCCGGGGGCTACAATGAGCAGTTCTTC.